What follows are 20 T cell receptor beta chains derived from one specimen sequenced in a study of vaccination and CD4 T cells after COVID-19. Treatment defined: approximately 9-day PBMC culture with coronavirus spike peptide pools or control peptides (ViraFEST assay). Researchers used the Oncomine TCR Beta short-read assay to sequence DNA from cultured CD4+ T cells. TCRdb reprocessed the PCR reads via MiXCR and lists one record per CDR3 protein. Altogether about 14,000 distinct CDR3 sequences are present, about three fifths being singletons, with the ten largest covering roughly 19%. These receptors' antigens are unknown. The specimen was CD4+ T cells from blood, cultured in vitro. All receptors come from a human donor who had recovered from COVID-19.

This clonotype was found a few times. The V call is TRBV2, the J call TRBJ2-5; possible D gene TRBD1, 6 bases. V lost 5 bases and J lost 0, with 7 bases in between. This CDR3 contains 13 residues. Germline V gives CDR1 SNHLY, CDR2 FYNNEI. The CDR3 spells CASSRDNQETQYF. CDR3 nucleotides: TGTGCCAGCAGTAGGGACAACCAAGAGACCCAGTACTTC. Supplemented by reference TRBV2 and TRBJ2-5, the full variable domain reads EPEVTQTPSHQVTQMGQEVILRCVPISNHLYFYWYRQILGQKVEFLVSFYNNEISEKSEIFDDQFSVERPDGSNFTLKIRSTKLEDSAMYFCASSRDNQETQYFGPGTRLLVL.

In DNA form, the CDR3 reads TGTGCCAGCAGCCCCGGTAGGATAAACACTGAAGCTTTCTTT. It is translated as CASSPGRINTEAFF. The V and J genes are TRBV7-2 and TRBJ1-1, with unresolved D. CDR3 size: 14 residues. V lost 5 bases, J lost 2 bases, and 12 bases lay in between. From germline, CDR1 is SGHTA and CDR2 FQGNSA. The full variable domain, its missing parts supplied by reference TRBV7-2 and TRBJ1-1, is GAGVSQSPSNKVTEKGKDVELRCDPISGHTALYWYRQSLGQGLEFLIYFQGNSAPDKSGLPSDRFSAERTGGSVSTLTIQRTQQEDSAVYLCASSPGRINTEAFFGQGTRLTVV.

This chain's CDR3 is CASSPKEGSGYTF. The CDR3 nucleotides are TGCGCCAGCAGCCCCAAGGAGGGATCTGGCTACACCTTC. The genes are TRBV4-3 and TRBJ1-2; D is ambiguous. The germline V and J ends were trimmed by 4 bases and 7 bases, with 13 bases remaining between them. Per germline, CDR1 LGHNA and CDR2 YSLEER. The CDR3 is 13 amino acids.

This chain links TRBV20-1 with TRBJ2-3; no definite D call. V lost 6 bases and J 6 bases, leaving 10 bases between the germline ends. This CDR3 has 11 residues. Germline CDR1 and CDR2: DFQATT and SNEGSKA (reference sequence). CDR3 sequence (DNA): TGCAGTGCCGAGAAAGGCGATACGCAGTATTTT. This gives the protein CSAEKGDTQYF.

This chain links TRBV20-1 with TRBJ1-2, with 9 bases identical to TRBD1. The germline V gene has CDR1 DFQATT and CDR2 SNEGSKA (reference sequence). This CDR3 has 14 amino acids. Unmatched junction bases numbered 6, after V lost 3 bases and J lost 4 bases. The CDR3 DNA is TGCAGTGCTAGTAAGGGACAGGGATTCTATGGCTACACCTTC. Amino acid sequence: CSASKGQGFYGYTF.

The V call is TRBV27, the J call TRBJ2-7; tentatively, D is TRBD1 or TRBD2 (5 bases each). With 6 bases removed from V and 0 bases from J, the gap between germline ends came to 15 bases. The CDR3 length is 15 residues. Germline CDR1 reads MNHEY; CDR2 reads SMNVEV (reference sequence). CDR3 sequence (DNA): TGTGCCAGCAGCCCTTGGCAGGGACCCTCCTACGAGCAGTACTTC. This encodes CASSPWQGPSYEQYF.

In its sample, this clonotype was seen a few times. V gene TRBV10-2 combines with J gene TRBJ1-1; 7 nucleotides align to TRBD1. V shed 3 bases and J 0 bases; nucleotides not matched to a gene: 7. Germline V gene data show CDR1 as WSHSY and CDR2 as SAAADI. The CDR3 consists of 16 residues. Here the CDR3 reads CASSDQQGTMNTEAFF. CDR3 nucleotides: TGCGCCAGCAGTGACCAACAGGGGACCATGAACACTGAAGCTTTCTTT.

The chain carries TRBV9 and TRBJ2-1; a weak D match, TRBD1 (7 bases). The CDR3 has 14 amino acids. Trimming took off 3 bases at V and 10 bases at J, with 17 bases between the two ends. CDR1 SGDLS and CDR2 YYNGEE come from the germline V gene. The CDR3 region is CASSAGQAGGEQFF. The CDR3 coding sequence is TGTGCCAGCAGCGCAGGACAGGCTGGGGGGGAGCAGTTCTTC.

This clonotype occurred a few times. The rearrangement links TRBV27 to TRBJ1-2, with 7 bases that match TRBD1. J was trimmed by 4 bases and V by 6 bases; bases with no gene match: 8. The CDR3 totals 14 residues. Germline assignment: CDR1 MNHEY and CDR2 SMNVEV (reference sequence). CDR3 DNA sequence: TGTGCCAGCAGCCGTAGACAGGGCCCCTATGGCTACACCTTC. This codes for CASSRRQGPYGYTF.

This clonotype was seen just once. The CDR3 DNA follows: TGTGCCAGCAGCCTTGAGGCCAGGGATGGAAACATTCAGTACTTC. This translates into CASSLEARDGNIQYF. This chain uses TRBV27 with TRBJ2-4; TRBD1 is a possible D gene (5 bases). Germline assignment: CDR1 MNHEY and CDR2 SMNVEV (reference sequence). The germline V and J ends were trimmed by 6 bases and 6 bases, with 18 bases remaining between them. This CDR3 spans 15 amino acids.

This chain joins TRBV6-1 and TRBJ2-7, with 7 bases lining up with TRBD2. CDR3 length equals 14 residues. The junction had 7 bases not matched to a gene; V was cut back by 6 bases and J by 2 bases. Germline-derived CDR1 and CDR2 are MNHNS and SASEGT. CDR3 region: CASRQRGIPYEQYF. The DNA of the CDR3 is TGTGCCAGCAGGCAGCGGGGTATCCCCTACGAGCAGTACTTC.

The chain links TRBV20-1 to TRBJ2-1; 13 bases fit TRBD2. V shed 1 base and J 9 bases; nucleotides not matched to a gene: 6. The length of the CDR3 is 15 residues. Germline lookup yields CDR1 DFQATT and CDR2 SNEGSKA (reference sequence). CDR3 loop: CSARGGLAGVVEQFF. CDR3 coding DNA: TGCAGTGCTAGAGGTGGACTAGCGGGAGTGGTTGAGCAGTTCTTC.

The V gene is TRBV20-1, the J gene TRBJ1-5, with a weak D call TRBD1 (6 bases). The germline V and J ends were trimmed by 0 bases and 4 bases, with 10 bases remaining between them. Germline V gene data show CDR1 as DFQATT and CDR2 as SNEGSKA (reference sequence). CDR3 size: 14 residues. The CDR3 DNA sequence: TGCAGTGCTAGAGAAGGGGGGAAGAATCAGCCCCAGCATTTT. Protein sequence: CSAREGGKNQPQHF.

This sequence joins TRBV27 and TRBJ2-7; D is possibly TRBD1 (5 bases). CDR1 is MNHEY, CDR2 SMNVEV, per germline (reference sequence). The CDR3 contains 13 residues. Trimming shortened V by 8 bases and J by 7 bases, and 18 bases separated the two germline ends. Here the CDR3 reads CASRRTGTREQYF. The CDR3 nucleotides are TGTGCCAGCCGCCGTACAGGTACTCGAGAGCAGTACTTC.

The chain combines TRBV12-3 or TRBV12-4 with TRBJ2-1, with TRBD1 matching 7 bases. The CDR3 is 14 amino acids. V was pared by 5 bases and J by 8 bases, with 9 bases of the junction left unmatched. The CDR3 here is CASSPVNRGHEQFF. For the CDR3, the DNA is TGTGCCAGCAGTCCCGTCAACAGGGGTCATGAGCAGTTCTTC.

A single count supports this clonotype. This chain uses TRBV7-3 with TRBJ2-7, with 7 bases that match TRBD2. Germline loops: CDR1 SGHTA, CDR2 FQGTGA. J was trimmed by 3 bases and V by 2 bases; bases with no gene match: 4. The CDR3 runs 14 residues. CDR3 loop: CASSLGGSGYEQYF. DNA for the CDR3: TGTGCCAGCAGCTTAGGCGGGAGCGGCTACGAGCAGTACTTC.

The rearrangement uses TRBV28 and TRBJ2-3; tentative D call: TRBD2 (6 bases). Trimming took 3 bases from V and 3 from J, leaving 19 bases between them. The CDR3 extends over 17 amino acids. Germline values: CDR1 MDHEN, CDR2 SYDVKM. CDR3 in DNA: TGTGCCAGCAGTTTGACCGCCCGGCAGGGAGGAACAGATACGCAGTATTTT. This codes for CASSLTARQGGTDTQYF. The variable domain in full, with the rest retrieved from reference TRBV28 and TRBJ2-3, is DVKVTQSSRYLVKRTGEKVFLECVQDMDHENMFWYRQDPGLGLRLIYFSYDVKMKEKGDIPEGYSVSREKKERFSLILESASTNQTSMYLCASSLTARQGGTDTQYFGPGTRLTVL.

This chain uses TRBV30 with TRBJ2-1; D is possibly TRBD2 (6 bases). V was pared by 3 bases and J by 4 bases, with 13 bases between. Germline-derived CDR1 and CDR2 are GTSNPN and SVGIG (reference sequence). This CDR3 region has 14 residues. Here the CDR3 DNA reads TGTGCCTGGAGCAAGAGGGCGGGGTACAATGAGCAGTTCTTC. As protein: CAWSKRAGYNEQFF.

The V call is TRBV2, the J call TRBJ2-3, with 7 bases matching TRBD2. Germline trimming cut 7 bases from V and 0 bases from J; bases unmatched to any gene: 4. CDR3 length: 14 amino acids. Per germline, CDR1 SNHLY and CDR2 FYNNEI. The CDR3 sequence is CASKRGLSTDTQYF. The CDR3 nucleotides read TGTGCCAGCAAGCGGGGCCTGAGCACAGATACGCAGTATTTT. Combining the CDR3 with reference TRBV2 and TRBJ2-3 gives the whole variable domain EPEVTQTPSHQVTQMGQEVILRCVPISNHLYFYWYRQILGQKVEFLVSFYNNEISEKSEIFDDQFSVERPDGSNFTLKIRSTKLEDSAMYFCASKRGLSTDTQYFGPGTRLTVL.

The gene calls are TRBV19 and TRBJ2-1; TRBD1 might be the D (7 bases). V was shortened by 4 bases and J by 4 bases, with 23 bases between the two germline ends. Germline V gives CDR1 LNHDA, CDR2 SQIVND (reference sequence). The CDR3 loop spans 18 amino acids. For the CDR3, the DNA is TGTGCCAGTAGTAACGACAGGGAAGTGGAGCGGGCGTACAATGAGCAGTTCTTC. This sequence encodes CASSNDREVERAYNEQFF.